This T cell receptor beta chain is from a study of blood T cell repertoires in COVID-19 (dated by TCRdb to the early 2020s). With respect to the entire study: Samples covering the acute and convalescent phases of COVID-19 were provided by collaborators in the United States, Italy and Spain. The material from the prospective study consisted of cDNA or gDNA derived from T cells, B-cell-depleted T cells, or PBMCs. The dataset comprised deeply sampled blood TCRbeta repertoires from subjects exposed to, actively infected with, or recovered from COVID-19. The repertoires were made available in a free public database intended to serve as a resource for research on the immune response to SARS-CoV-2. The samples were drawn from two sources: the first 160 participants of the ongoing ImmuneRACE study, and 1,000 to 1,500 subjects contributed by 6 global collaborators. Sample metadata almost always included a de-identified subject ID, COVID-19 status, age in years and sex. Where available, HLA class I and class II types were taken from metadata supplied by the sample provider and were not determined by assay-based typing. What the work shows at the level of the full study, not this receptor alone: The quantity of clinical and demographic metadata differed by source and by participant and was supplied without curation.

Each collaborating institution followed its own protocols to collect whole blood in K2EDTA tubes. Collaborator samples were shipped for TCRbeta analysis as frozen whole blood, isolated PBMCs, or DNA extracted from either sample type. This clone was observed a single time. Its antigen is currently not known. There are no base qualities to consult, and no much larger clone falls within one base. The immunoSEQ Assay, a bias-controlled multiplex PCR, was used to amplify TCRbeta CDR3 regions from genomic DNA. In the authors' own workflow: The number of nucleated cells in each sample was estimated from the amplification of reference gene primers within the assay. Sequence reads were collapsed and filtered to measure the absolute abundance of every unique TCRbeta CDR3 rearrangement. For each sample, productive Simpson clonality was calculated as the square root of Simpson's diversity index across productive rearrangements. Here the immuneACCESS table is served through TCRdb, limited to in-frame sequences with V and J called. Missing clones are a known gap in these copies; in checked studies unresolved V genes cover under half, and the rest lacks a known reason. V, J and clone size were drawn from that table, and D and trimming were deduced from the DNA. Recorded for this sample are around 180,000 clones; approximately 83% of them occurred a single time. The ten largest clonotypes hold more than 3% of the sample.

Looking up the germline V gene (reference sequence) yields CDR1 LNHDA and CDR2 SQIVND. The germline V and J ends show losses of 6 bases and 0 bases respectively, and no gene match explains 2 bases of the junction. Its CDR3 holds 14 amino acids, cysteine through phenylalanine. CDR3 DNA is the only sequence kept; it has 42 bases, read in frame from the first base. This clonotype originated in a man aged 55 to 70 with acute or convalescent COVID-19. Sequences were obtained from peripheral blood. The rearranged chain carries TRBV19 and TRBJ2-3, with TRBD2 matching 8 junction bases. The CDR3 loop reads CASRPSGSTDTQYF. The nucleotide sequence reads as follows: TGTGCCAGTAGGCCTAGCGGGAGCACAGATACGCAGTATTTT. Here the CDR3 is joined to the reference TRBV19 and TRBJ2-3 genes, and the full variable domain is: DGGITQSPKYLFRKEGQNVTLSCEQNLNHDAMYWYRQDPGQGLRLIYYSQIVNDFQKGDIAEGYSVSREKKESFPLTVTSAQKNPTAFYLCASRPSGSTDTQYFGPGTRLTVL.